The entry that follows covers one T cell receptor (beta chain) sequence. The antigen remains unidentified. This entry is derived from a study of monozygotic twins with inflammatory bowel disease. Study-level points and caveats: Especially where disease activity was present, IBD patients had fewer clonotypes in common with others than healthy twins did.

UMIs that included a 6-nucleotide sample barcode were added by template switching, which took place during cDNA synthesis. TCRdb reanalyzed the 5' RACE reads, giving one entry per CDR3 protein sequence and no DNA. Its table lists over 150,000 distinct CDR3 sequences. Germline values: CDR1 SGHRS, CDR2 YFSETQ. This CDR3 is built from 17 residues. Input material: blood. This receptor was obtained from a human donor with ulcerative colitis or Crohn's disease, or a healthy co-twin of an affected twin (not recorded which). The V gene is TRBV5-1, the J gene TRBJ1-2; lacking DNA, the TRBD1 call made by TCRdb goes unchecked. The CDR3 here is CASSLGPVQGANYGYTF.